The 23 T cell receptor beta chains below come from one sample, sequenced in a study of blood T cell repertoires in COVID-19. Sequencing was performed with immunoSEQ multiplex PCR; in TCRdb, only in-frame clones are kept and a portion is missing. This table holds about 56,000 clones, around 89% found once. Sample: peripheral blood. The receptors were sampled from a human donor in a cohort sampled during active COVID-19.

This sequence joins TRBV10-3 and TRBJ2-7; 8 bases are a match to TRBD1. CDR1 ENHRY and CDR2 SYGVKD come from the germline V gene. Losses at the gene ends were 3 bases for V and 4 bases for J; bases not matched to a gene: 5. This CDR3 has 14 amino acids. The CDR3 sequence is CAISEDRGYYEQYF. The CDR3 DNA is TGTGCCATCAGTGAAGACAGGGGCTATTACGAGCAGTACTTC.

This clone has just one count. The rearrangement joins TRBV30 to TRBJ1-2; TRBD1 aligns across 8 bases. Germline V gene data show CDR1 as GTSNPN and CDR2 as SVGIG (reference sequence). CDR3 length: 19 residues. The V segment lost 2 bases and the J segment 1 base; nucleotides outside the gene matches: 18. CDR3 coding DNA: TGTGCCTGGAGTAGAACCCCGGACAGGGTCAGAGCGTTTAACTATGGCTACACCTTC. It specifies CAWSRTPDRVRAFNYGYTF.

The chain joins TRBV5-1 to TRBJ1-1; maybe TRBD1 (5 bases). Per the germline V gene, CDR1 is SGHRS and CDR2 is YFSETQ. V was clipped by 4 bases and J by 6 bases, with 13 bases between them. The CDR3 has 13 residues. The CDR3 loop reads CASSMVTGPEAFF. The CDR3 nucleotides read TGCGCCAGCAGCATGGTCACAGGTCCTGAAGCTTTCTTT.

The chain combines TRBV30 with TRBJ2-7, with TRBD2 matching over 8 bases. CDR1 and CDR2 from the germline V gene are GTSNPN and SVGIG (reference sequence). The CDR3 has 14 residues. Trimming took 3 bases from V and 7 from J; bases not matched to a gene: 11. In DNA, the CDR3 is TGTGCCTGGAGGAGGAATAGCGGGGCAGGGGAGCAGTACTTC. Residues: CAWRRNSGAGEQYF.

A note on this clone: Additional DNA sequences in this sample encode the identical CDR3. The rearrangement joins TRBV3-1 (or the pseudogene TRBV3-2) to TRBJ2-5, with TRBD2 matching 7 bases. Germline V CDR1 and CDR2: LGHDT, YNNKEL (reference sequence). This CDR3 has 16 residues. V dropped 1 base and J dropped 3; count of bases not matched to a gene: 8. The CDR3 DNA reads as TGTGCCAGCAGCCAAGGGGCTAGCGGCGGAAAAGAGACCCAGTACTTC. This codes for CASSQGASGGKETQYF.

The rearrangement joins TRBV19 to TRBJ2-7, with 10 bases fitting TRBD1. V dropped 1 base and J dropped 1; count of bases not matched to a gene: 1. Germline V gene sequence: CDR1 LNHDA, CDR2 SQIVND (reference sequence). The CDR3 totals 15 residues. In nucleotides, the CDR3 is TGTGCCAGTAGTATAGGGACAGGGGGATCCTACGAGCAGTACTTC. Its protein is CASSIGTGGSYEQYF. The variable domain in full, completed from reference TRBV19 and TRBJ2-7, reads DGGITQSPKYLFRKEGQNVTLSCEQNLNHDAMYWYRQDPGQGLRLIYYSQIVNDFQKGDIAEGYSVSREKKESFPLTVTSAQKNPTAFYLCASSIGTGGSYEQYFGPGTRLTVT.

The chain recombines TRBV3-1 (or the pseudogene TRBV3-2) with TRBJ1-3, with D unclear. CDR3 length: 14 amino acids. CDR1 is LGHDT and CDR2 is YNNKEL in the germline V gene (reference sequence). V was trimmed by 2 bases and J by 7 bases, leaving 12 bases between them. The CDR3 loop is CASSQTGRGNTIYF. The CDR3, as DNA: TGTGCCAGCAGCCAAACTGGAAGAGGGAACACCATATATTTT.

The CDR3 is CASSYTLQVGTEAFF. The CDR3 DNA reads as TGTGCCAGCAGTTACACCTTACAGGTCGGCACTGAAGCTTTCTTT. V is TRBV6-5 and J is TRBJ1-1; a weak D match, TRBD1 (5 bases). This CDR3 spans 15 amino acids. Trimming left V 2 bases short and J 4 bases short, with 14 bases between. The V gene's germline CDR1 is MNHEY and CDR2 SVGAGI.

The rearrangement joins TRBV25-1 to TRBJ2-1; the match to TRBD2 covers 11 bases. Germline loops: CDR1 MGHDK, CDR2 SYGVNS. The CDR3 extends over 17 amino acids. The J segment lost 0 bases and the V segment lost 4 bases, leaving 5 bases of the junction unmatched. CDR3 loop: CASSGLAGGSSYNEQFF. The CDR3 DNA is TGTGCCAGCAGTGGGCTAGCGGGGGGAAGCTCCTACAATGAGCAGTTCTTC.

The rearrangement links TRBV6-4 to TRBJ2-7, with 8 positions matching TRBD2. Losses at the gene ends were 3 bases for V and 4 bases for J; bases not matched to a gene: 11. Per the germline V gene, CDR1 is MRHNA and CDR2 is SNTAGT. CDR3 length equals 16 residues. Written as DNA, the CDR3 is TGTGCCAGCAGTGAGTCTCCCAGCGGGGGTCCTTACGAGCAGTACTTC. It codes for CASSESPSGGPYEQYF.

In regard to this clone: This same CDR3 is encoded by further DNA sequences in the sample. The CDR3 DNA follows: TGTGCCAGCTCACCACGACAGGGGGACACCGGGGAGCTGTTTTTT. It yields the protein CASSPRQGDTGELFF. The J gene is TRBJ2-2, the V gene TRBV18, with 9 nucleotides matching TRBD1. Germline loops: CDR1 KGHSH, CDR2 LQKENI. After removal of 1 base from V and 3 bases from J, the junction contained 0 bases not matched to a gene. CDR3 length: 15 amino acids.

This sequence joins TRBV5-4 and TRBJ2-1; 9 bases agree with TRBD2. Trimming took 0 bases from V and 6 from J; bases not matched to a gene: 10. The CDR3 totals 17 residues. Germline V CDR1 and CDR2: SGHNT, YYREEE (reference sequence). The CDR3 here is CASSLANGRGGSNEQFF. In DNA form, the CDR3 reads TGTGCCAGCAGCTTGGCCAATGGGCGGGGGGGTAGCAATGAGCAGTTCTTC.

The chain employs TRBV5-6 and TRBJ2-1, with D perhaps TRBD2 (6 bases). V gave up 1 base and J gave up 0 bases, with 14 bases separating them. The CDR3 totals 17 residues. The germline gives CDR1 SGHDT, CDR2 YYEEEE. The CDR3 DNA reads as TGTGCCAGCAGCTTGACGCGGCGGGGATACTCCTACAATGAGCAGTTCTTC. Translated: CASSLTRRGYSYNEQFF.

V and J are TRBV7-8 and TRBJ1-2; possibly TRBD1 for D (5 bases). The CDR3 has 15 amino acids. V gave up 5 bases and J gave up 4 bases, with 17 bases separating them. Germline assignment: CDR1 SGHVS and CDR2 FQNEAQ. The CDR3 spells CASSLTKGTSYGYTF. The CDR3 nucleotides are TGTGCCAGCAGCCTGACAAAGGGGACTAGCTATGGCTACACCTTC.

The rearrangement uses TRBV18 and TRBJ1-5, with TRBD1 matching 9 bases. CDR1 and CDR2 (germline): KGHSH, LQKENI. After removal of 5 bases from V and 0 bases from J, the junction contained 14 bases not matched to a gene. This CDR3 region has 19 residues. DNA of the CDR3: TGTGCCAGCTCAAGGCTGGGACAGGGAGGTACTACTAGCAATCAGCCCCAGCATTTT. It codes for CASSRLGQGGTTSNQPQHF.

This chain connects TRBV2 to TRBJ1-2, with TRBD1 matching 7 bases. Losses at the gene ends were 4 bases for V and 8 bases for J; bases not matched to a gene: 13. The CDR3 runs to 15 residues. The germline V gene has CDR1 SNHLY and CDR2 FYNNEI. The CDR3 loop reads CASSVGQAGAGGYTF. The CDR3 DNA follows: TGTGCCAGCAGTGTTGGACAGGCCGGTGCAGGCGGCTACACCTTC.

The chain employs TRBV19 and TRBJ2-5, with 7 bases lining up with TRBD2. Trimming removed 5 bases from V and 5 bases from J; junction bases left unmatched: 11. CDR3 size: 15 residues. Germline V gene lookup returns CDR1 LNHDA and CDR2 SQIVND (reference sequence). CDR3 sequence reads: CASSRSGTIQETQYF. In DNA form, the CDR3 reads TGTGCCAGTAGTCGCTCGGGGACTATTCAGGAGACCCAGTACTTC. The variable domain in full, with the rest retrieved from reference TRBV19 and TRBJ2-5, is DGGITQSPKYLFRKEGQNVTLSCEQNLNHDAMYWYRQDPGQGLRLIYYSQIVNDFQKGDIAEGYSVSREKKESFPLTVTSAQKNPTAFYLCASSRSGTIQETQYFGPGTRLLVL.

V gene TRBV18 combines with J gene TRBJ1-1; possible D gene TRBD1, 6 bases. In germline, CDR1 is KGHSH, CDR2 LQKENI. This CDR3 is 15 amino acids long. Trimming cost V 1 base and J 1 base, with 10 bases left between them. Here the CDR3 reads CASSPLQGWNTEAFF. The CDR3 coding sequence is TGTGCCAGCTCACCACTACAGGGTTGGAACACTGAAGCTTTCTTT.

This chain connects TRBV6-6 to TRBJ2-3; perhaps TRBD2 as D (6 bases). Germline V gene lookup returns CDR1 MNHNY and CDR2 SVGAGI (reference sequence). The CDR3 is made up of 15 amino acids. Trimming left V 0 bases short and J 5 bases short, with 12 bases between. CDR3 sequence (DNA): TGTGCCAGCAGTTACTCGTCGGGGGTGGGAGATACGCAGTATTTT. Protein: CASSYSSGVGDTQYF.

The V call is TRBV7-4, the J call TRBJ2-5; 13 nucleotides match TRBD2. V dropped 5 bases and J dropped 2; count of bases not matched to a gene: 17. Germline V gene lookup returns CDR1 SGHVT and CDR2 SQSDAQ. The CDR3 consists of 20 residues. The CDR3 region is CASSRILGTSGGAGQETQYF. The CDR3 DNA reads TGTGCCAGCAGCCGAATATTGGGAACTAGCGGGGGGGCAGGGCAAGAGACCCAGTACTTC.

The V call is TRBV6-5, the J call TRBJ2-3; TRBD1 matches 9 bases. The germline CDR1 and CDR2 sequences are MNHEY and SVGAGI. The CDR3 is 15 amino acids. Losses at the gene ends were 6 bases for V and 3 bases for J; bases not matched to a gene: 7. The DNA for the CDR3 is TGTGCCAGCAGAAAAAGACAGGGGGTAACAGATACGCAGTATTTT. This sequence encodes CASRKRQGVTDTQYF.

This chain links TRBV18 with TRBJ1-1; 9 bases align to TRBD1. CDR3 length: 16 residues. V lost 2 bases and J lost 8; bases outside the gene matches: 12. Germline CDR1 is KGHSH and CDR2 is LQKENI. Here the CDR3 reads CASSPRTGAATSEAFF. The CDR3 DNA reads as TGTGCCAGCTCACCAAGGACAGGGGCCGCCACATCAGAAGCTTTCTTT.

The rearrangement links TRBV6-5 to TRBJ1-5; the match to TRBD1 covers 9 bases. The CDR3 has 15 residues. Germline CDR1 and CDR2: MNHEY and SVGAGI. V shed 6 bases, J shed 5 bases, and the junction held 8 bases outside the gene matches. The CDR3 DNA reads TGTGCCAGCAGCGACCCGGGACAGGGATATCAGCCCCAGCATTTT. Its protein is CASSDPGQGYQPQHF.